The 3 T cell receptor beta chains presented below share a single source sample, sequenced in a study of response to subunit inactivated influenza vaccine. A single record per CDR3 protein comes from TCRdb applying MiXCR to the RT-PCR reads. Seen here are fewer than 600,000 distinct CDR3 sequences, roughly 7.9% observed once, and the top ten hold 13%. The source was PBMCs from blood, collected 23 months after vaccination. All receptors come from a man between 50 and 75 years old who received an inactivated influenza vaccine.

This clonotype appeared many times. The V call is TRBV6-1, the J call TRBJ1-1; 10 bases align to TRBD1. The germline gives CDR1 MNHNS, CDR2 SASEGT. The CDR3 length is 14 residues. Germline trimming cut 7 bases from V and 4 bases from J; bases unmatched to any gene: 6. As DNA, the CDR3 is TGTGCCAGCACCAGGACAGGGGGGATCACTGAAGCTTTCTTT. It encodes CASTRTGGITEAFF.

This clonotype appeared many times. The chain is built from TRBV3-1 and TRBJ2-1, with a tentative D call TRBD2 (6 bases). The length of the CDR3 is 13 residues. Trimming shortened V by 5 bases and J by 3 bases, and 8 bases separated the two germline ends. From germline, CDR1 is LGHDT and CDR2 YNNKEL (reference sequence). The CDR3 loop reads CASSGDFYNEQFF. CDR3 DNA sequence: TGTGCCAGCAGCGGGGACTTCTACAATGAGCAGTTCTTC.

This CDR3 is CASSPGWRGGQAKNIQYF. Written as DNA, the CDR3 is TGCGCCAGCAGCCCTGGGTGGCGGGGGGGCCAGGCCAAAAACATTCAGTACTTC. The gene calls are TRBV10-2 and TRBJ2-4, with 9 bases matching TRBD2. CDR3 size: 18 residues. Germline V gene sequence: CDR1 WSHSY, CDR2 SAAADI. With V trimmed by 6 bases and J by 1 base, 13 bases remained unmatched.